The T cell receptor beta chain under discussion was sequenced for a study of siplizumab effects on memory and regulatory T cells. Study outcomes and limitations: Greater diversity than memory cells seemed evident in naive T cells, which also appeared to be major alloresponse contributors. Among alloreactive clones, only a minor fraction mapped to unstimulated subsets. No functional test confirmed suppression by proliferating siplizumab-culture Tregs. Roughly 75-95% of proliferating CD4+ or CD8+ clones defied assignment to a naive or memory phenotype.

The germline V gene encodes CDR1 SGHVS and CDR2 FNYEAQ. This CDR3 region has 15 residues. Trimming cost V 5 bases and J 6 bases; bases outside gene matches: 13. As for this clone: Its antigen is still unknown.

TCRdb's copy holds only in-frame clones and misses some; the assay was immunoSEQ multiplex PCR. The profile shows tens of thousands of clones, around 90% of them singletons. The chain employs TRBV7-6 and TRBJ2-7, with 7 bases matching TRBD2. Sequenced sample: CD8+ T cells sorted from blood. This clonotype was sampled from a human donor in good health. Here the CDR3 reads CASSPEGSGFGEQYF. The CDR3 bases are TGTGCCAGCAGCCCAGAGGGTAGCGGGTTCGGCGAGCAGTACTTC.